This is a list of T cell receptor beta chains from one sample in a study of blood T cell repertoires in COVID-19. Profiled with immunoSEQ multiplex PCR; TCRdb holds only in-frame clones, not every one. This table holds 100,000 to 150,000 clones, around 70% found once. Sequencing was performed on peripheral blood. The receptors come from a man older than 75 with COVID-19, enrolled during active disease. Each CDR3 is given with its conserved first and last residue. Each record gives: clone size, J gene, V gene, D gene, CDR3 DNA, CDR3 protein. A D gene is named only where the DNA matches it firmly. The size of a clone is reported for some rows only, either as once, few or many, or as a class for expanded clones.

clone_size: -; j_call: TRBJ2-1; v_call: TRBV7-9; d_call: TRBD2; cdr3_nt: TGTGCCAGCAGCTCCGGGACTAGGCCCTACAATGAGCAGTTCTTC; cdr3_aa: CASSSGTRPYNEQFF
clone_size: few; j_call: TRBJ2-7; v_call: TRBV6-5; d_call: TRBD2; cdr3_nt: TGTGCCAGCATAAGACGGGAGGGCGAGTACGAGCAGTACTTC; cdr3_aa: CASIRREGEYEQYF
clone_size: few; j_call: TRBJ2-2; v_call: TRBV27; d_call: -; cdr3_nt: TGTGCCAGCAGTCCTCACAGGAACACCGGGGAGCTGTTTTTT; cdr3_aa: CASSPHRNTGELFF
clone_size: -; j_call: TRBJ2-3; v_call: TRBV6-2/TRBV6-3; d_call: -; cdr3_nt: TGTGCCAGCAGCCCCATGGGTAGCGGCAGCACAGATACGCAGTATTTT; cdr3_aa: CASSPMGSGSTDTQYF
clone_size: -; j_call: TRBJ1-5; v_call: TRBV21-1; d_call: -; cdr3_nt: TGTGCCAGCAGCAAAGGCCCCCGGGACAGTTCTTATAGCAATCAGCCCCAGCATTTT; cdr3_aa: CASSKGPRDSSYSNQPQHF
clone_size: -; j_call: TRBJ2-7; v_call: TRBV28; d_call: TRBD2; cdr3_nt: TGTGCCAGCACCCTAGGGAGGGGATGGTCCTACGAGCAGTACTTC; cdr3_aa: CASTLGRGWSYEQYF
clone_size: -; j_call: TRBJ2-4; v_call: TRBV19; d_call: TRBD2; cdr3_nt: TGTGCCAGTACCTTGGCGGGAGCGGGCAAAAACATTCAGTACTTC; cdr3_aa: CASTLAGAGKNIQYF
clone_size: -; j_call: TRBJ2-5; v_call: TRBV7-2; d_call: -; cdr3_nt: TGTGCCAGCAGCCCAATGGAGACCCAGTACTTC; cdr3_aa: CASSPMETQYF
clone_size: -; j_call: TRBJ1-4; v_call: TRBV4-3; d_call: -; cdr3_nt: TGCGCCAGCAGCCAAGATCGGGCGAGGGATGAAAAACTGTTTTTT; cdr3_aa: CASSQDRARDEKLFF
clone_size: -; j_call: TRBJ2-7; v_call: TRBV11-2; d_call: TRBD2; cdr3_nt: TGTGCCAGCAGTCACGAGCGGGGAGGTCCCTACGAGCAGTACTTC; cdr3_aa: CASSHERGGPYEQYF
clone_size: -; j_call: TRBJ2-3; v_call: TRBV5-1; d_call: TRBD2; cdr3_nt: TGCGCCAGCAGCCGTGACGGAACTAGCGTTAGCACAGATACGCAGTATTTT; cdr3_aa: CASSRDGTSVSTDTQYF
clone_size: -; j_call: TRBJ2-3; v_call: TRBV5-6; d_call: TRBD2; cdr3_nt: TGTGCCAGCAGCACACTAGCGGGAGACGCAGATACGCAGTATTTT; cdr3_aa: CASSTLAGDADTQYF
clone_size: -; j_call: TRBJ2-3; v_call: TRBV2; d_call: -; cdr3_nt: TGTGCCAGCAGTGATTTAGCGGAAAGCACAGATACGCAGTATTTT; cdr3_aa: CASSDLAESTDTQYF
clone_size: few; j_call: TRBJ2-7; v_call: TRBV10-3; d_call: TRBD1; cdr3_nt: TGTGCCATCAGCGCCCGGACAGGGGACTACGAGCAGTACTTC; cdr3_aa: CAISARTGDYEQYF
clone_size: few; j_call: TRBJ1-5; v_call: TRBV2; d_call: TRBD1; cdr3_nt: TGTGCCAGCAGTGAAAACAGGGGAACTCAGCCCCAGCATTTT; cdr3_aa: CASSENRGTQPQHF
clone_size: -; j_call: TRBJ2-3; v_call: TRBV9; d_call: -; cdr3_nt: TGTGCCAGCAGCGACTCCACCGGGACTGCAGATACGCAGTATTTT; cdr3_aa: CASSDSTGTADTQYF
clone_size: -; j_call: TRBJ1-3; v_call: TRBV5-1; d_call: TRBD1; cdr3_nt: TGCGCCAGCAGCTTGGTACAGGGGGCTGGAGACACCATATATTTT; cdr3_aa: CASSLVQGAGDTIYF
clone_size: few; j_call: TRBJ1-1; v_call: TRBV19; d_call: -; cdr3_nt: TGTGCCAGTGTTGGTCCAGGGTCAAACACTGAAGCTTTCTTT; cdr3_aa: CASVGPGSNTEAFF
clone_size: -; j_call: TRBJ1-3; v_call: TRBV5-8; d_call: -; cdr3_nt: TGTGCCAGCAGCCGGGGGAGCTCTGGAAACACCATATATTTT; cdr3_aa: CASSRGSSGNTIYF
clone_size: -; j_call: TRBJ1-2; v_call: TRBV28; d_call: -; cdr3_nt: TGTGCCAGCAGTCCCCCAGGGGTGGTAGGGGGCTACACCTTC; cdr3_aa: CASSPPGVVGGYTF
clone_size: -; j_call: TRBJ1-5; v_call: TRBV6-2/TRBV6-3; d_call: TRBD1; cdr3_nt: TGTGCCAGCAGTTCCGAGCCTGACAGGGCCAATCAGCCCCAGCATTTT; cdr3_aa: CASSSEPDRANQPQHF
clone_size: -; j_call: TRBJ2-2; v_call: TRBV21-1; d_call: -; cdr3_nt: TGTGCCAGCAGCAGGCCAGCGGGAGAAGTCGAAGGCACCGGGGAGCTGTTTTTT; cdr3_aa: CASSRPAGEVEGTGELFF
clone_size: -; j_call: TRBJ2-7; v_call: TRBV28; d_call: TRBD1; cdr3_nt: TGTGCCAGCAGTTGGGACAGTAGCTACGAGCAGTACTTC; cdr3_aa: CASSWDSSYEQYF
clone_size: -; j_call: TRBJ2-7; v_call: TRBV6-6; d_call: TRBD2; cdr3_nt: TGTGCCAGCAACCCTATAGCGGGAGGATACGAGCAGTACTTC; cdr3_aa: CASNPIAGGYEQYF
clone_size: few; j_call: TRBJ2-2; v_call: TRBV16; d_call: -; cdr3_nt: TGTGCCAGCAACCAAGCGGACAGCACGACCGGGGAGCTGTTTTTT; cdr3_aa: CASNQADSTTGELFF
clone_size: -; j_call: TRBJ1-5; v_call: TRBV30; d_call: -; cdr3_nt: TGTGCCTGGAGTGGACAGCCCAATCAGCCCCAGCATTTT; cdr3_aa: CAWSGQPNQPQHF
clone_size: few; j_call: TRBJ1-1; v_call: TRBV7-8; d_call: -; cdr3_nt: TGTGCCAGCAGCCTACAGGGGAACACTGAAGCTTTCTTT; cdr3_aa: CASSLQGNTEAFF